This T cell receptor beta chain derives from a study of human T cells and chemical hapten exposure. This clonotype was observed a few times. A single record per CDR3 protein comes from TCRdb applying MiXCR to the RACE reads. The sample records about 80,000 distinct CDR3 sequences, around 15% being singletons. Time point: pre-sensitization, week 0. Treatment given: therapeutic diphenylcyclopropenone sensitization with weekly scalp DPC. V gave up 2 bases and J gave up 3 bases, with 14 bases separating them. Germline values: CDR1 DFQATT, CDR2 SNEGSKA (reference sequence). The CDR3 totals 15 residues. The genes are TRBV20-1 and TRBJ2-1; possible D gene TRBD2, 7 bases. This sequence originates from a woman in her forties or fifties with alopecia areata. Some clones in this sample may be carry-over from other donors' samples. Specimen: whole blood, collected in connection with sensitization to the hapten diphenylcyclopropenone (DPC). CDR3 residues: CSARTQGGDYNEQFF. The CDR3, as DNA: TGCAGTGCTAGAACCCAAGGGGGGGACTACAATGAGCAGTTCTTC.